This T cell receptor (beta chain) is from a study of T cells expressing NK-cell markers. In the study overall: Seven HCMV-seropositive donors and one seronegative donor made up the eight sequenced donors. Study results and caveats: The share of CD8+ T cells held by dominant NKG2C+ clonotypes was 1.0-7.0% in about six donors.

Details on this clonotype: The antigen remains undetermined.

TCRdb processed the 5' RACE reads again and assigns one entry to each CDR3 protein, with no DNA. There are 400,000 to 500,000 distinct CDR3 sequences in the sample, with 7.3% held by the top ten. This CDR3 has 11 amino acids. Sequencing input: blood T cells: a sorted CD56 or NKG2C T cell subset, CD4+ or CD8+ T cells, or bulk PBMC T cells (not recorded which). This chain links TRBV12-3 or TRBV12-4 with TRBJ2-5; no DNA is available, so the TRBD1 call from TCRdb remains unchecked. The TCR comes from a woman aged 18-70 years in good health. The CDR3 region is CASVQGETQYF.